This T cell receptor beta chain was sequenced for a study of blood T cells in healthy people across ages. CDR3 length equals 13 residues. Per germline, CDR1 SGHRS and CDR2 YFSETQ. V was shortened by 5 bases and J by 3 bases, with 12 bases between the two germline ends. A second PCR of about 7 to 12 cycles used a sample-barcoded 5' primer and a J-beta primer mix. TCRdb passed the 5' RACE reads through MiXCR, listing each CDR3 protein once. The sample holds 980,000 or so distinct CDR3 sequences; approximately 49% are singletons and the top ten take roughly 13%. The sample comprised blood. The V gene is TRBV5-1, the J gene TRBJ2-7, with D possibly being TRBD1 (6 bases). The receptor was isolated from a man aged 30 to 39 in good health. The DNA for the CDR3 is TGCGCCAGCAGACGGGACACGGGCTACGAGCAGTACTTC. This gives the protein CASRRDTGYEQYF.